The 12 T cell receptor beta chains reported below all come from one sample, sequenced in a study of blood T cell repertoires in COVID-19. Generated by immunoSEQ multiplex PCR, the TCRdb table keeps only in-frame clones and is missing some. The sample contains over 250,000 clones, around 90% of which appear only once. Sequenced input: PBMCs or T cells enriched from blood (not recorded which). The receptors derive from a woman in her fifties or sixties who had recovered from COVID-19.

Details on this clone: Other DNA variants within this sample encode the same CDR3. The chain carries TRBV3-1 (or the pseudogene TRBV3-2) and TRBJ1-3; maybe TRBD1 (6 bases). The CDR3 length is 14 residues. Germline V lookup: CDR1 LGHDT, CDR2 YNNKEL (reference sequence). Between the trimmed V and J ends, which lost 5 bases and 4 bases, there was a span of 12 bases. CDR3 sequence (DNA): TGTGCCAGCAGCTATAGGGGGACGGGAAACACCATATATTTT. This encodes CASSYRGTGNTIYF.

The rearrangement uses TRBV7-2 and TRBJ2-1, with 9 bases identical to TRBD1. V lost 3 bases, J lost 9 bases, and 9 bases stayed unmatched. Germline values: CDR1 SGHTA, CDR2 FQGNSA. CDR3 length: 15 amino acids. DNA for the CDR3: TGTGCCAGCAGCTTCTTGGGACAGGGAGACGGTGAGCAGTTCTTC. As protein: CASSFLGQGDGEQFF.

As DNA, the CDR3 is TGTGCCAGCTCCATAGGACAGGGCTCGTTGAACACTGAAGCTTTCTTT. Amino acids: CASSIGQGSLNTEAFF. The chain links TRBV18 to TRBJ1-1, with 8 positions matching TRBD1. Per the germline V gene, CDR1 is KGHSH and CDR2 is LQKENI. CDR3 size: 16 residues. After removal of 6 bases from V and 0 bases from J, the junction contained 9 bases not matched to a gene.

As to this clone: Germline is not matched at one junction end, which may reflect a read error. V is TRBV28 and J is TRBJ1-2, with D unresolved. The CDR3 runs to 12 residues. Germline CDR1 reads MDHEN; CDR2 reads SYDVKM. CDR3 sequence reads: CASSPPDGISAF. Here the CDR3 DNA reads TGTGCCAGCAGTCCTCCAGACGGGATTTCGGCCTTC.

CDR3 nucleotides: TGCAGCGACCGGGGACAGGGTGAAGAGACCCAGTACTTC. This translates into CSDRGQGEETQYF. The genes are TRBV29-1 and TRBJ2-5, with 9 bases fitting TRBD1. V lost 7 bases and J lost 3; bases outside the gene matches: 6. Per the germline V gene, CDR1 is SQVTM and CDR2 is ANQGSEA. The CDR3 length is 13 residues.

This rearrangement joins TRBV19 to TRBJ1-1; no clear D gene. Trimming stripped 5 bases from V and 1 base from J, with 8 bases between. The CDR3 is 13 residues long. Germline CDR1 and CDR2: LNHDA and SQIVND (reference sequence). The CDR3 sequence is CASSWSRNTEAFF. As DNA, the CDR3 is TGTGCCAGTAGTTGGAGCAGGAACACTGAAGCTTTCTTT.

J is TRBJ1-1 and V is TRBV2, with 7 bases aligning to TRBD1. This CDR3 contains 16 residues. The germline gives CDR1 SNHLY, CDR2 FYNNEI. The CDR3 protein is CATSSGGELMNTEAFF. CDR3 DNA sequence: TGTGCGACCAGCTCAGGGGGTGAGCTCATGAACACTGAAGCTTTCTTT.

This sequence joins TRBV19 and TRBJ2-7; possible D gene TRBD1, 6 bases. From germline, CDR1 is LNHDA and CDR2 SQIVND (reference sequence). The CDR3 runs 14 residues. Trimming removed 9 bases from V and 7 bases from J, with 22 bases in between. The CDR3 region has the DNA TGTGCCAGCATGCGAACAGGGACGGGAAAAGAGCAGTACTTC. Its protein product is CASMRTGTGKEQYF.

This clone was counted a few times. The chain is built from TRBV28 and TRBJ1-2, with 10 bases identical to TRBD1. Germline V gene lookup returns CDR1 MDHEN and CDR2 SYDVKM. The CDR3 is 15 amino acids. After removal of 6 bases from V and 4 bases from J, the junction contained 8 bases not matched to a gene. The CDR3 reads CASSVTGGRSYGYTF. The CDR3 region has the DNA TGTGCCAGCAGCGTGACAGGGGGCAGGTCCTATGGCTACACCTTC.

The CDR3 sequence is CSVHPGQGINEQFF. CDR3 sequence (DNA): TGCAGCGTTCATCCGGGACAGGGGATCAATGAGCAGTTCTTC. This sequence joins TRBV29-1 and TRBJ2-1; 10 bases agree with TRBD1. This CDR3 is 14 amino acids long. The V gene's germline CDR1 is SQVTM and CDR2 ANQGSEA. With V trimmed by 5 bases and J by 6 bases, 7 bases remained unmatched.

The chain recombines TRBV28 with TRBJ1-3; D not certain. There are 15 residues in the CDR3. Deletions cut 3 bases from V and 0 bases from J, with 9 bases between. Per germline, CDR1 MDHEN and CDR2 SYDVKM. CDR3 coding DNA: TGTGCCAGCAGTTTTTGGGCTCTCTCTGGAAACACCATATATTTT. Residues: CASSFWALSGNTIYF.

V is TRBV7-2 and J is TRBJ1-2, with 11 bases that match TRBD1. Germline values: CDR1 SGHTA, CDR2 FQGNSA. V lost 2 bases to trimming and J lost 4 bases; unmatched junction nucleotides: 9. The CDR3 loop spans 17 amino acids. The CDR3 coding sequence is TGTGCCAGCAGCTTAAATGCGTTGGGACAGGGGGTCTATGGCTACACCTTC. Translation: CASSLNALGQGVYGYTF. The full variable domain, in which reference TRBV7-2 and TRBJ1-2 provide the parts outside the CDR3, is GAGVSQSPSNKVTEKGKDVELRCDPISGHTALYWYRQSLGQGLEFLIYFQGNSAPDKSGLPSDRFSAERTGGSVSTLTIQRTQQEDSAVYLCASSLNALGQGVYGYTFGSGTRLTVV.